Listed below are T cell receptor beta chains from one sample, sequenced in a study of control samples from healthy donors and cancer patients. Sequenced by immunoSEQ multiplex PCR; TCRdb stores in-frame clones only, minus some. Of some 120,000 clones detected, approximately 90% appear once; the ten largest clones hold roughly 2.7%. Specimen: blood. The receptors were gathered from a man between 18 and 35 years old in good health. CDR3s include the opening cysteine and the closing phenylalanine or tryptophan. A D gene is named only where the DNA matches it firmly. Clone size is given for some rows only: seen once, a few or many times, or a class if the clone is expanded.

j_call v_call d_call clone_size cdr3_nt cdr3_aa
TRBJ1-5 TRBV28 NA NA TGTGCCAGCACCCTCAGAGCTCAGCCCCAGCATTTT CASTLRAQPQHF
TRBJ2-7 TRBV2 TRBD1 few TGTGCCAGCAGTTTCAGGACAGGGGCCGAGCAGTACTTC CASSFRTGAEQYF
TRBJ2-3 TRBV6-5 TRBD2 NA TGTGCCAGCACCCCTCCGGGGGGGGCAGATACGCAGTATTTT CASTPPGGADTQYF
TRBJ1-3 TRBV24-1 NA NA TGTGCCACCAGATCAACGGGAAACACCATATATTTT CATRSTGNTIYF
TRBJ1-5 TRBV9 NA NA TGTGCCAGCAGCCCCACCGGAGTTAGCAATCAGCCCCAGCATTTT CASSPTGVSNQPQHF
TRBJ1-2 TRBV15 NA NA TGTGCCACCAGCACTACCGGGGGTGTTTTAGGCTACACCTTC CATSTTGGVLGYTF
TRBJ2-3 TRBV30 NA NA TGTGCCTGGAGGGAGGGAGGCTTAACAGATACGCAGTATTTT CAWREGGLTDTQYF
TRBJ1-4 TRBV7-6 TRBD1 NA TGTGCCAGCAGCCCAAACAGGGGGCGGGACGGGGAAAAACTGTTTTTT CASSPNRGRDGEKLFF
TRBJ2-2 TRBV30 TRBD1 NA TGTGCCTGGACCCGGGACAGGGTCACCGGGGAGCTGTTTTTT CAWTRDRVTGELFF
TRBJ2-2 TRBV10-1 NA few TGCGCCAGCAGCCCCGGGACCCTCAGGTCCGCCACCGGGGAGCTGTTTTTT CASSPGTLRSATGELFF
TRBJ2-1 TRBV7-3 NA many TGTGCCAGCAGCTCCCCAGGGCCCGCTGGGAATGAGCAGTTCTTC CASSSPGPAGNEQFF